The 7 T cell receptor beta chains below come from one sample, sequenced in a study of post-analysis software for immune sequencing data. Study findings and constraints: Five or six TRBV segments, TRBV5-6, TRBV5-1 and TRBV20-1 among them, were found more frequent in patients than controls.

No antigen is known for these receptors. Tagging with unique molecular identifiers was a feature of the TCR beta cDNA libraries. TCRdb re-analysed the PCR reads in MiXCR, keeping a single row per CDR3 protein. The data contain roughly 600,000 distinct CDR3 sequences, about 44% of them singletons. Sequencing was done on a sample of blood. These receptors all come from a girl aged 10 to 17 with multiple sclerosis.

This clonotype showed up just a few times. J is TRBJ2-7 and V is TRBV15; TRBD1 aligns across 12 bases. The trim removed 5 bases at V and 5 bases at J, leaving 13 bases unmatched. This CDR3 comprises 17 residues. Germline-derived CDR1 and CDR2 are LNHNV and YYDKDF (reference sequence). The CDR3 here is CATSGGQGANLMDEQYF. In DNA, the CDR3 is TGTGCCACCAGCGGGGGACAGGGGGCAAATCTCATGGACGAGCAGTACTTC.

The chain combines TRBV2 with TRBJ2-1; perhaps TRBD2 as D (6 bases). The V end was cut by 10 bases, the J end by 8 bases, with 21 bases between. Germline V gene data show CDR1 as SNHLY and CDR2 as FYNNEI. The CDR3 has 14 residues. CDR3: CATKEGLGADEQFF. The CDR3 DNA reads TGTGCCACTAAGGAGGGCCTAGGGGCCGATGAGCAGTTCTTC.

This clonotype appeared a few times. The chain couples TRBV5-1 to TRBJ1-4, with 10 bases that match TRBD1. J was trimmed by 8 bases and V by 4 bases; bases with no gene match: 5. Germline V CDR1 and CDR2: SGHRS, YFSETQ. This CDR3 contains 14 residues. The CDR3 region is CASSPGTGEEKLFF. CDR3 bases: TGCGCCAGCAGCCCCGGGACAGGGGAAGAAAAACTGTTTTTT.

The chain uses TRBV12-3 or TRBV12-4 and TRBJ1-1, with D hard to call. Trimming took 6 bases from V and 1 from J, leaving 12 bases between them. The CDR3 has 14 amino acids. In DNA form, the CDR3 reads TGTGCCAGCAGACCCCCGGGGTGGAACACTGAAGCTTTCTTT. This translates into CASRPPGWNTEAFF.

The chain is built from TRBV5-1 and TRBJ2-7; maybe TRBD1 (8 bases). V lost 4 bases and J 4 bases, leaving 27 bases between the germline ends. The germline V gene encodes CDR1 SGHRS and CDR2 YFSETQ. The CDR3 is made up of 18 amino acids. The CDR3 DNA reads TGCGCCAGCAGCCGAGTGAGGGGACTACCAGGGGGCAGTTACGAGCAGTACTTC. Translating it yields CASSRVRGLPGGSYEQYF.

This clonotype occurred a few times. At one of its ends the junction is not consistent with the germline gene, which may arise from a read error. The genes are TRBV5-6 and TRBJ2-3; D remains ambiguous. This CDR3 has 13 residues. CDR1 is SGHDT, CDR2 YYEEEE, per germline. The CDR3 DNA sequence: TGTGCCAGCAGGCCCCCCGCTACAGATACGCGGTATTTT. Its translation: CASRPPATDTRYF. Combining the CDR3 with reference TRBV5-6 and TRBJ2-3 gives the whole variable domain DAGVTQSPTHLIKTRGQQVTLRCSPKSGHDTVSWYQQALGQGPQFIFQYYEEEERQRGNFPDRFSGHQFPNYSSELNVNALLLGDSALYLCASRPPATDTRYFGPGTRLTVL.

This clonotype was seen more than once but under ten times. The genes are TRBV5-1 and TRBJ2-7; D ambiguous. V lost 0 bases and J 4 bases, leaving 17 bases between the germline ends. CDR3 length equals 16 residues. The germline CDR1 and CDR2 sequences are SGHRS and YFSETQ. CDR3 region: CASSLAEARFSYEQYF. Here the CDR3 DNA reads TGCGCCAGCAGCTTGGCCGAGGCCAGATTTTCTTACGAGCAGTACTTC.